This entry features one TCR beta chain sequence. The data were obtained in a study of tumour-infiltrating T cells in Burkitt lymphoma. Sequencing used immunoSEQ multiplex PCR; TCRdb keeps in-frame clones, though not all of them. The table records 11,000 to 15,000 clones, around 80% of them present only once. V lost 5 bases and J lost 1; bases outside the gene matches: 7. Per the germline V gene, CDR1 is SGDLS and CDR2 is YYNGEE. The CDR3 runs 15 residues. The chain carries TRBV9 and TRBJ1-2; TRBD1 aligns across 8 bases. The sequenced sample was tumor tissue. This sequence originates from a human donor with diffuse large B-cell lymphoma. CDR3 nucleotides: TGTGCCAGCAGAGACAGGGGTGAAAGTAACTATGGCTACACCTTC. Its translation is CASRDRGESNYGYTF.